This TCR beta chain originates from a study of T cell repertoires in cytomegalovirus infection. Study-level points and caveats: Identification of carriers of CMV plus the relevant HLA was performed using cumulative public TCR beta family frequency.

Of note for this clonotype: The antigen is undetermined.

CDR1 MNHNY and CDR2 SVGAGI come from the germline V gene (reference sequence). Trimming removed 7 bases from V and 0 bases from J, with 13 bases in between. The CDR3 sequence is 14 residues long. TCRdb ran MiXCR on the reads and lists one entry per CDR3 protein. The sample includes around 440,000 distinct CDR3 sequences, about 11% of them seen just once. The chain employs TRBV6-6 and TRBJ2-7; D not resolved. This clonotype originated in a human donor in good health (CMV status not recorded). Some clones in this sample may be carry-over from other donors' samples. Source material: PBMCs. Here the CDR3 reads CASMTSESSYEQYF. The CDR3 coding sequence is TGTGCCAGCATGACCTCGGAGAGCTCCTACGAGCAGTACTTC.